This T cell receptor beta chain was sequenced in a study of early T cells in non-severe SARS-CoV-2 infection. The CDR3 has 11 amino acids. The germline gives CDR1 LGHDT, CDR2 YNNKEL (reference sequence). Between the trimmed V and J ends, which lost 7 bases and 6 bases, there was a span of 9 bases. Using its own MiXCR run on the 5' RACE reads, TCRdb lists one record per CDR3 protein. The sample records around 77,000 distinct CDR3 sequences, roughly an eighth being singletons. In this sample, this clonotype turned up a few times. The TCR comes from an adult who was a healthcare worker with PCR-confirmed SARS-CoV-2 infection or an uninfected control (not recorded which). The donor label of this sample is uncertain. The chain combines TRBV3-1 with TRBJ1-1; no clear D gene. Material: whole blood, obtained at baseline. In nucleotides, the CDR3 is TGTGCCAGCACCCATAGGGCTGAAGCTTTCTTT. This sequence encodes CASTHRAEAFF.